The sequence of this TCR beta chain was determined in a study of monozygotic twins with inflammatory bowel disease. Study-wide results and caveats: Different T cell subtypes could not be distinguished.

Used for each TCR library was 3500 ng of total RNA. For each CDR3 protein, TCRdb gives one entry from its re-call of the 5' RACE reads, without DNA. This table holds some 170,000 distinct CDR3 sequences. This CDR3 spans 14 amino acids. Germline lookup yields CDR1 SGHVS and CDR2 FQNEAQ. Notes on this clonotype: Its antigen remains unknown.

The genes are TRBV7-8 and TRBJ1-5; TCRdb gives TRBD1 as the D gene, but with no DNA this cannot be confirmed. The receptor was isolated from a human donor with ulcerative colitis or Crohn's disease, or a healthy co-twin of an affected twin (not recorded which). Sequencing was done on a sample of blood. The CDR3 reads CASSSLTDPQPQHF.